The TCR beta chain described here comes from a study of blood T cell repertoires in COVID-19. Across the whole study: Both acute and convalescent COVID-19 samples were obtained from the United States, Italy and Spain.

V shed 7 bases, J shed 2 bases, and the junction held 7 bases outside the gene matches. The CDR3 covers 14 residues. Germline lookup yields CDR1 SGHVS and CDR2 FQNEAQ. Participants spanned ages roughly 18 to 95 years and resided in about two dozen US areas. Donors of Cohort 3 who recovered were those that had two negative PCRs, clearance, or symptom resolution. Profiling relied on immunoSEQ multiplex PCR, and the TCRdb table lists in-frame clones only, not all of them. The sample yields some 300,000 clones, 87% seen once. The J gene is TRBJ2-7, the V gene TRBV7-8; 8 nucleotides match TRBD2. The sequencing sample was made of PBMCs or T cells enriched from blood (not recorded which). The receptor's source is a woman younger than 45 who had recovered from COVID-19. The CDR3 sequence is CASTPGGGAYEQYF. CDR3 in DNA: TGTGCCAGCACCCCCGGGGGGGGTGCCTACGAGCAGTACTTC. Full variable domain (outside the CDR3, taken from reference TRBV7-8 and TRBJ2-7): GAGVSQSPRYKVAKRGQDVALRCDPISGHVSLFWYQQALGQGPEFLTYFQNEAQLDKSGLPSDRFFAERPEGSVSTLKIQRTQQEDSAVYLCASTPGGGAYEQYFGPGTRLTVT.